The 30 T cell receptor beta chains listed next were all sequenced from one sample in a study of CD8 T cells in Susac syndrome. It was with random hexamers that roughly 0.45 to 1 ug RNA was reverse transcribed. TCRdb ran MiXCR on the immunoSEQ multiplex PCR reads and lists one entry per CDR3 protein. The table records 130,000 or so distinct CDR3 sequences, roughly 94% of them present only once. Sequencing used CD8+ T cells from PBMCs. The receptors originated from a human donor with Susac syndrome.

Written as DNA, the CDR3 is TGTGCCAGCAGTTTAGGGCAGGGGTCGAATGGCTACACCTTC. This gives the protein CASSLGQGSNGYTF. The V gene is TRBV27, the J gene TRBJ1-2; D might be TRBD1 (6 bases). Germline-derived CDR1 and CDR2 are MNHEY and SMNVEV (reference sequence). The CDR3 has 14 residues. V was clipped by 2 bases and J by 6 bases, with 13 bases between them.

The rearrangement uses TRBV7-9 and TRBJ1-2; no reliable D call. Trimming stripped 2 bases from V and 7 bases from J, with 8 bases between. Germline assignment: CDR1 SEHNR and CDR2 FQNEAQ (reference sequence). This CDR3 contains 12 residues. The CDR3 region is CASSLSFSGYTF. CDR3 bases: TGTGCCAGCAGCTTATCTTTTTCTGGCTACACCTTC. Drawing the rest from reference TRBV7-9 and TRBJ1-2, the complete variable domain is DTGVSQNPRHKITKRGQNVTFRCDPISEHNRLYWYRQTLGQGPEFLTYFQNEAQLEKSRLLSDRFSAERPKGSFSTLEIQRTEQGDSAMYLCASSLSFSGYTFGSGTRLTVV.

Here the CDR3 reads CASSQRNNEQFF. The CDR3 DNA follows: TGCGCCAGCAGCCAGCGAAACAATGAGCAGTTCTTC. The chain recombines TRBV4-1 with TRBJ2-1, with no clear D. Trimming pared 3 bases from V and 5 bases from J, leaving 5 bases between. This CDR3 contains 12 residues. Germline CDR1 is MGHRA and CDR2 is YSYEKL.

CDR3 protein: CASSTWGTNEQFF. For the CDR3, the DNA is TGTGCCAGCAGCACCTGGGGGACCAATGAGCAGTTCTTC. This sequence joins TRBV7-6 and TRBJ2-1; either TRBD1 or TRBD2 may fit D (5 bases each). The CDR3 runs 13 residues. V was cut by 5 bases and J by 6 bases, with 11 bases left in between. Germline CDR1 reads SGHVS; CDR2 reads FNYEAQ.

CDR3 protein: CASSLMSVRGDIQYF. The DNA for the CDR3 is TGTGCCAGCAGTTTAATGTCGGTCCGGGGAGACATTCAGTACTTC. This chain uses TRBV12-3 or TRBV12-4 with TRBJ2-4, with D perhaps matching TRBD2 (5 bases). This CDR3 is built from 15 residues. V was trimmed by 2 bases and J by 8 bases, leaving 16 bases between them.

The chain couples TRBV24-1 to TRBJ2-2, with TRBD2 as a possible D gene (5 bases). Germline V gene lookup returns CDR1 KGHDR and CDR2 SFDVKD. The CDR3 runs 14 residues. V lost 5 bases and J 3 bases, leaving 9 bases between the germline ends. CDR3 protein: CATSAMGDTGELFF. The CDR3 region has the DNA TGTGCCACCAGTGCGATGGGAGACACCGGGGAGCTGTTTTTT.

The chain uses TRBV12-3 or TRBV12-4 and TRBJ2-3, with no clear D. Trimming took off 7 bases at V and 3 bases at J, with 11 bases between the two ends. The CDR3 consists of 13 residues. The CDR3 nucleotides read TGTGCCAGCAAGGCAGGTGGAACAGATACGCAGTATTTT. Its translation: CASKAGGTDTQYF.

The rearrangement joins TRBV27 to TRBJ1-1; TRBD1 might be the D (5 bases). The CDR3 is 16 amino acids. V was shortened by 6 bases and J by 0 bases, with 17 bases between the two germline ends. Germline CDR1 is MNHEY and CDR2 is SMNVEV (reference sequence). The CDR3 region is CASSRDDEGMNTEAFF. The DNA of the CDR3 is TGTGCCAGCAGCCGGGACGATGAAGGTATGAACACTGAAGCTTTCTTT.

The chain is built from TRBV20-1 and TRBJ2-7, with 7 positions matching TRBD1. Trimming removed 3 bases from V and 2 bases from J; junction bases left unmatched: 4. This CDR3 spans 13 amino acids. Germline CDR1 is DFQATT and CDR2 is SNEGSKA (reference sequence). The CDR3 DNA follows: TGCAGTGCTAGGGGACAGCAGCCCTACGAGCAGTACTTC. It yields the protein CSARGQQPYEQYF.

V and J are TRBV14 and TRBJ1-2, with D perhaps matching TRBD1 (6 bases). CDR1 and CDR2 from the germline V gene are SGHDN and FVKESK. The V end was cut by 1 base, the J end by 6 bases, with 9 bases between. The CDR3 spans 13 residues. CDR3 nucleotide sequence: TGTGCCAGCAGCCAAGCAGGGGTTAATGGCTACACCTTC. Encoded protein: CASSQAGVNGYTF. The full variable domain, with the rest looked up from reference TRBV14 and TRBJ1-2, is EAGVTQFPSHSVIEKGQTVTLRCDPISGHDNLYWYRRVMGKEIKFLLHFVKESKQDESGMPNNRFLAERTGGTYSTLKVQPAELEDSGVYFCASSQAGVNGYTFGSGTRLTVV.

The CDR3 bases are TGTGCCAGCAGCGGGCGGACTAGCGAAGAGACCCAGTACTTC. Its protein product is CASSGRTSEETQYF. This sequence joins TRBV9 and TRBJ2-5; TRBD2 matches at 9 bases. V was clipped by 3 bases and J by 3 bases; unmatched bases: 3. The length of the CDR3 is 14 residues. The germline CDR1 and CDR2 sequences are SGDLS and YYNGEE. Together with reference TRBV9 and TRBJ2-5, the CDR3 gives the full variable domain: DSGVTQTPKHLITATGQRVTLRCSPRSGDLSVYWYQQSLDQGLQFLIQYYNGEERAKGNILERFSAQQFPDLHSELNLSSLELGDSALYFCASSGRTSEETQYFGPGTRLLVL.

The chain carries TRBV4-1 and TRBJ2-1; D is uncertain. Trimming stripped 1 base from V and 2 bases from J, with 9 bases between. Germline CDR1 is MGHRA and CDR2 is YSYEKL. This CDR3 contains 15 residues. The CDR3 is CASSQGSAAYNEQFF. CDR3 nucleotides: TGCGCCAGCAGCCAAGGTTCTGCAGCCTACAATGAGCAGTTCTTC.

The chain uses TRBV6-5 and TRBJ2-5; 11 bases are shared with TRBD2. The CDR3 is 14 amino acids. Germline values: CDR1 MNHEY, CDR2 SVGAGI. J gave up 0 bases and V 7 bases, and 1 base lay outside the gene matches. The CDR3 coding sequence is TGTGCCAGCACTAGCGGGGGGTACCAAGAGACCCAGTACTTC. Residues: CASTSGGYQETQYF.

The chain has TRBV18 and TRBJ2-3, with D maybe TRBD1 (6 bases). Deletions cut 0 bases from V and 2 bases from J, with 9 bases between. The germline gives CDR1 KGHSH, CDR2 LQKENI. The length of the CDR3 is 15 residues. CDR3 sequence reads: CASSPPRDNTDTQYF. CDR3 sequence (DNA): TGTGCCAGCTCACCACCGAGGGACAACACAGATACGCAGTATTTT. The full variable domain, completed using reference TRBV18 and TRBJ2-3, is NAGVMQNPRHLVRRRGQEARLRCSPMKGHSHVYWYRQLPEEGLKFMVYLQKENIIDESGMPKERFSAEFPKEGPSILRIQQVVRGDSAAYFCASSPPRDNTDTQYFGPGTRLTVL.

This sequence joins TRBV29-1 and TRBJ2-5, with D maybe TRBD2 (5 bases). The CDR3 is 15 amino acids. V was pared by 0 bases and J by 0 bases, with 11 bases between. The germline V gene has CDR1 SQVTM and CDR2 ANQGSEA. The DNA for the CDR3 is TGCAGCGTTGAAGACCCCCGGAGGTACCAAGAGACCCAGTACTTC. Amino acids: CSVEDPRRYQETQYF.

V and J are TRBV7-2 and TRBJ2-7; no definite D call. CDR3 length: 14 residues. Trimming cost V 3 bases and J 0 bases, with 9 bases left between them. Germline V gene sequence: CDR1 SGHTA, CDR2 FQGNSA. CDR3 DNA: TGTGCCAGCAGCTTTGGACGGGCCTCCTACGAGCAGTACTTC. It translates to CASSFGRASYEQYF.

This chain links TRBV20-1 with TRBJ2-5; 7 bases are a match to TRBD2. The J segment lost 4 bases and the V segment lost 7 bases, leaving 12 bases of the junction unmatched. This CDR3 comprises 14 residues. Germline V gene lookup returns CDR1 DFQATT and CDR2 SNEGSKA (reference sequence). The CDR3: CSGLFGAGRETQYF. CDR3 bases: TGCAGTGGACTATTCGGAGCGGGGAGAGAGACCCAGTACTTC.

This chain connects TRBV13 to TRBJ1-1; 7 bases are shared with TRBD1. In germline, CDR1 is PRHDT, CDR2 FYEKMQ (reference sequence). Losses at the gene ends were 2 bases for V and 1 base for J; bases not matched to a gene: 4. The CDR3 extends over 15 amino acids. For the CDR3, the DNA is TGTGCCAGCAGCTTAACCGGGACAGCGAACACTGAAGCTTTCTTT. Protein: CASSLTGTANTEAFF.

The rearrangement uses TRBV4-2 and TRBJ2-1, with 7 bases that match TRBD2. This CDR3 is built from 16 residues. V gave up 0 bases and J gave up 0 bases; unmatched junction bases: 2. Per the germline V gene, CDR1 is LGHNA and CDR2 is YNFKEQ. CDR3: CASSQEAGVSYNEQFF. Here the CDR3 DNA reads TGTGCCAGCAGCCAAGAGGCGGGAGTCTCCTACAATGAGCAGTTCTTC.

The V and J genes are TRBV20-1 and TRBJ2-7; D unclear. This CDR3 contains 13 residues. Per the germline V gene, CDR1 is DFQATT and CDR2 is SNEGSKA (reference sequence). The ends were cut back, 3 bases at V and 3 bases at J, with 12 bases in the middle. The CDR3: CSARDHPGYEQYF. The CDR3 DNA follows: TGCAGTGCTAGGGACCATCCGGGCTACGAGCAGTACTTC.

This chain links TRBV6-5 with TRBJ2-6; 8 positions agree with TRBD2. Germline values: CDR1 MNHEY, CDR2 SVGAGI. V was pared by 6 bases and J by 15 bases, with 10 bases of the junction left unmatched. CDR3 length equals 13 residues. Here the CDR3 DNA reads TGTGCCAGCAGCCCGGGAGGGCCGGGGGCCCTGACTTTC. Its translation: CASSPGGPGALTF.

The V gene is TRBV29-1, the J gene TRBJ2-7, with 10 bases matching TRBD1. This CDR3 has 15 residues. The V segment lost 7 bases and the J segment 2 bases; nucleotides outside the gene matches: 11. CDR1 is SQVTM, CDR2 ANQGSEA, per germline. CDR3 DNA: TGCAGCGCCGCCGGGACAGGGGCCAAAACCTACGAGCAGTACTTC. The encoded protein is CSAAGTGAKTYEQYF.

The chain has TRBV7-9 and TRBJ2-7; the D is unclear. CDR3 length: 14 residues. Germline lookup yields CDR1 SEHNR and CDR2 FQNEAQ (reference sequence). The V end was cut by 5 bases, the J end by 7 bases, with 18 bases between. Written as DNA, the CDR3 is TGTGCCAGCAGCAAACCCGGAGAGTTGGGTGAGCAGTACTTC. It specifies CASSKPGELGEQYF. Full variable domain (rest looked up from reference TRBV7-9 and TRBJ2-7): DTGVSQNPRHKITKRGQNVTFRCDPISEHNRLYWYRQTLGQGPEFLTYFQNEAQLEKSRLLSDRFSAERPKGSFSTLEIQRTEQGDSAMYLCASSKPGELGEQYFGPGTRLTVT.

The gene calls are TRBV14 and TRBJ2-1, with a weak D call TRBD2 (5 bases). V lost 5 bases, J lost 2 bases, and 13 bases lay in between. Germline CDR1 is SGHDN and CDR2 is FVKESK. The CDR3 consists of 15 residues. Here the CDR3 DNA reads TGTGCCAGCAGCGTCCGGGGTTACCCCTACAATGAGCAGTTCTTC. Translation: CASSVRGYPYNEQFF.

The rearrangement links TRBV4-1 to TRBJ2-3; 7 bases fit TRBD1. Germline CDR1 reads MGHRA; CDR2 reads YSYEKL. Unmatched junction bases numbered 3, after V lost 1 base and J lost 2 bases. This CDR3 contains 15 residues. Here the CDR3 reads CASSQGDRATDTQYF. DNA of the CDR3: TGCGCCAGCAGCCAAGGTGACAGGGCCACAGATACGCAGTATTTT.

This chain connects TRBV2 to TRBJ1-6; D gene ambiguous. The V end was cut by 3 bases, the J end by 15 bases, with 9 bases between. The CDR3 runs to 11 residues. The V gene's germline CDR1 is SNHLY and CDR2 FYNNEI. The CDR3 loop reads CASSDLQFLHF. Here the CDR3 DNA reads TGTGCCAGCAGTGATTTACAGTTCCTCCACTTT.

This chain connects TRBV6-2 or TRBV6-3 to TRBJ1-5; maybe TRBD1 (6 bases). The CDR3 loop spans 18 amino acids. Trimming removed 6 bases at V and 2 bases at J, with 23 bases between. CDR1 is MNHEY, CDR2 SVGEGT, per germline. The DNA for the CDR3 is TGTGCCAGCAGAGACAGAGACAGGTTGGCGTTCGGCAATCAGCCCCAGCATTTT. This gives the protein CASRDRDRLAFGNQPQHF.

The chain joins TRBV13 to TRBJ2-7; D not resolved. The CDR3 length is 12 residues. The germline CDR1 and CDR2 sequences are PRHDT and FYEKMQ (reference sequence). Trimming took 3 bases from V and 7 from J, leaving 10 bases between them. The CDR3 spells CASSFIMGEQYF. CDR3 coding DNA: TGTGCCAGCAGCTTTATTATGGGGGAGCAGTACTTC.

The rearrangement links TRBV11-2 to TRBJ1-2; 7 positions agree with TRBD1. CDR3 length equals 14 residues. Germline values: CDR1 SGHAT, CDR2 FQNNGV. V lost 4 bases and J lost 6; bases outside the gene matches: 8. The CDR3 region is CASSSNRGGDGYTF. DNA for the CDR3: TGTGCCAGCAGCTCTAACAGGGGCGGGGATGGCTACACCTTC.

The V gene is TRBV20-1, the J gene TRBJ2-7, with D possibly matching TRBD2 (7 bases). V was clipped by 6 bases and J by 1 base, with 10 bases between them. The germline V gene encodes CDR1 DFQATT and CDR2 SNEGSKA (reference sequence). The CDR3 contains 12 residues. For the CDR3, the DNA is TGCAGTGCAGGGGGGGGATCCTACGAGCAGTACTTC. Translating it yields CSAGGGSYEQYF.